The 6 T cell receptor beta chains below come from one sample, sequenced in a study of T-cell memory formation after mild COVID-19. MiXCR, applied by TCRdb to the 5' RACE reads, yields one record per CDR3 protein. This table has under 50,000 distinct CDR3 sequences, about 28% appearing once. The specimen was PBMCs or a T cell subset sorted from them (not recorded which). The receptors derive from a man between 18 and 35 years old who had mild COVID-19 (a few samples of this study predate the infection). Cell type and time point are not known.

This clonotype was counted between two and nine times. The CDR3 nucleotides are TGTGCCAGCAGTTACCGGACAGGGGATGGCTACACCTTC. Translated: CASSYRTGDGYTF. This chain connects TRBV6-5 to TRBJ1-2, with 9 bases that match TRBD1. This CDR3 contains 13 residues. The J segment lost 6 bases and the V segment lost 2 bases, leaving 1 base of the junction unmatched. Germline V CDR1 and CDR2: MNHEY, SVGAGI.

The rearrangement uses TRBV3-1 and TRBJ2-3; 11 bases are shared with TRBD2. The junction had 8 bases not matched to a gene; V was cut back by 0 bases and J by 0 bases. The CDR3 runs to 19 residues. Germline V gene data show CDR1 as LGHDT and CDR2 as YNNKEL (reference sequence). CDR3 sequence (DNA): TGTGCCAGCAGCCAAGACCGAATTCTAGCGGGGGGTAGCACAGATACGCAGTATTTT. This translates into CASSQDRILAGGSTDTQYF.

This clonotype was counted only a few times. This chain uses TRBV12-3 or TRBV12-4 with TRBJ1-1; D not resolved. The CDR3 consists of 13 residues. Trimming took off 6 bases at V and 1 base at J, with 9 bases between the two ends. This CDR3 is CASSLVGNTEAFF. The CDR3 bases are TGTGCCAGCAGCCTGGTGGGGAACACTGAAGCTTTCTTT.

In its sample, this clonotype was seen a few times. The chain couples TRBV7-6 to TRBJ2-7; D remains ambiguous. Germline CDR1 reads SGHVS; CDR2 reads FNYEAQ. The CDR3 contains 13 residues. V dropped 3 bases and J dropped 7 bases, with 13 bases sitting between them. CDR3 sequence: CASSLDGSSEQYF. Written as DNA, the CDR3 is TGTGCCAGCAGCTTGGATGGATCTTCGGAGCAGTACTTC.

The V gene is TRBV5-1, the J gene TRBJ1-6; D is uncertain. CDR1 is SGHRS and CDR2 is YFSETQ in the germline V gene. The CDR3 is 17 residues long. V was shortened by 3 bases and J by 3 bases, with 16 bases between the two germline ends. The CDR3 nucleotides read TGCGCCAGCAGCTCCCAGTCAAGGGCACTCTATAATTCACCCCTCCACTTT. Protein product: CASSSQSRALYNSPLHF. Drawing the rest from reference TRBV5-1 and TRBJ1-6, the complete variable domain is KAGVTQTPRYLIKTRGQQVTLSCSPISGHRSVSWYQQTPGQGLQFLFEYFSETQRNKGNFPGRFSGRQFSNSRSEMNVSTLELGDSALYLCASSSQSRALYNSPLHFGNGTRLTVT.

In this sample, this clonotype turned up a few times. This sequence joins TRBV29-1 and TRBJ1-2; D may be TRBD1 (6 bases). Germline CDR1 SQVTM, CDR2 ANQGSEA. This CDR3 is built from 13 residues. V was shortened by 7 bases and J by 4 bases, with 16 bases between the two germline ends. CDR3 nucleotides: TGCAGCGACCAGGACAGTGGGATCTATGGCTACACCTTC. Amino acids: CSDQDSGIYGYTF. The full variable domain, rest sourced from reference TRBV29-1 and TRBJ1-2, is SAVISQKPSRDICQRGTSLTIQCQVDSQVTMMFWYRQQPGQSLTLIATANQGSEATYESGFVIDKFPISRPNLTFSTLTVSNMSPEDSSIYLCSDQDSGIYGYTFGSGTRLTVV.